One and the same sample provided the 20 T cell receptor beta chains below, sequenced in a study of glioma-infiltrating T cells. The iRepertoire nested amplicon-rescue multiplex PCR amplified TCR alpha and beta CDR3s from RNA. TCRdb independently ran MiXCR on the multiplex PCR reads; one entry per CDR3 protein. The table lists 300,000 to 400,000 distinct CDR3 sequences, less than 50% of them singletons. The sample consisted of glioma tissue, nonneoplastic brain tissue, or PBMCs (not recorded which). The receptor source for this set is a human donor with low-grade glioma or glioblastoma, undergoing nonglioma brain surgery, or in good health (not recorded which).

This chain connects TRBV12-3 or TRBV12-4 to TRBJ2-7; 10 bases are a match to TRBD2. Losses at the gene ends were 5 bases for V and 6 bases for J; bases not matched to a gene: 10. The length of the CDR3 is 15 residues. CDR3 bases: TGTGCCAGCAGTCATCAGCGGGAGGGCCGAATCGAGCAGTACTTC. It translates to CASSHQREGRIEQYF.

The rearrangement uses TRBV7-9 and TRBJ2-6, with 10 bases aligning to TRBD1. J gave up 1 base and V 2 bases, and 5 bases lay outside the gene matches. This CDR3 contains 18 residues. CDR1 is SEHNR and CDR2 is FQNEAQ in the germline V gene (reference sequence). The CDR3 sequence: CASSLTRTGGSGANVLTF. The CDR3, as DNA: TGTGCCAGCAGCTTAACCAGGACAGGGGGTTCTGGGGCCAACGTCCTGACTTTC. The variable domain in full, completed from reference TRBV7-9 and TRBJ2-6, reads DTGVSQNPRHKITKRGQNVTFRCDPISEHNRLYWYRQTLGQGPEFLTYFQNEAQLEKSRLLSDRFSAERPKGSFSTLEIQRTEQGDSAMYLCASSLTRTGGSGANVLTFGAGSRLTVL.

This clonotype was seen a handful of times. The rearrangement joins TRBV28 to TRBJ2-7; TRBD1 or TRBD2 may be the D gene (5 bases each). Germline CDR1 and CDR2: MDHEN and SYDVKM. The CDR3 contains 14 residues. The V end was cut by 2 bases, the J end by 3 bases, with 11 bases between. CDR3 in amino acids: CASSLMGPSYEQYF. CDR3 nucleotide sequence: TGTGCCAGCAGTTTAATGGGACCGAGCTACGAGCAGTACTTC.

V and J are TRBV3-1 and TRBJ2-1, with D perhaps TRBD2 (6 bases). The CDR3 sequence is 15 residues long. V gave up 4 bases and J gave up 15 bases, with 25 bases separating them. Germline V CDR1 and CDR2: LGHDT, YNNKEL (reference sequence). The CDR3 sequence: CASSPSPTSTGGRFF. CDR3 coding DNA: TGTGCCAGCAGCCCTTCACCAACAAGCACAGGAGGGAGGTTCTTC.

In this sample, this clonotype turned up many times. V gene TRBV6-2 or TRBV6-3 combines with J gene TRBJ2-1; 11 nucleotides match TRBD2. The V and J ends lost 4 bases and 3 bases, in that order; junction bases with no gene match: 5. The CDR3 spans 16 residues. Per germline, CDR1 MNHEY and CDR2 SVGEGT. CDR3 protein: CASSFGLAGIYNEQFF. The CDR3, as DNA: TGTGCCAGCAGTTTCGGACTAGCGGGTATCTACAATGAGCAGTTCTTC.

The genes are TRBV7-2 and TRBJ2-7, with D perhaps assigned TRBD1 or TRBD2 (5 bases each). Trimming cost V 1 base and J 6 bases, with 13 bases left between them. Germline V gene data show CDR1 as SGHTA and CDR2 as FQGNSA. The CDR3 length is 14 residues. The CDR3 spells CASSLGLSGAEQYF. CDR3 nucleotide sequence: TGTGCCAGCAGCTTAGGCCTTTCCGGGGCCGAGCAGTACTTC.

The chain links TRBV7-2 to TRBJ1-4, with D perhaps TRBD1 (5 bases). The CDR3 has 14 amino acids. Deletions cut 1 base from V and 4 bases from J, with 7 bases between. Germline V gives CDR1 SGHTA, CDR2 FQGNSA. CDR3 DNA sequence: TGTGCCAGCAGCTTAGGGGGGATTAATGAAAAACTGTTTTTT. Its protein is CASSLGGINEKLFF.

The gene calls are TRBV20-1 and TRBJ2-1, with D perhaps given as TRBD1 or TRBD2 (5 bases each). V was shortened by 2 bases and J by 3 bases, with 17 bases between the two germline ends. The CDR3 is made up of 16 amino acids. Germline V gene sequence: CDR1 DFQATT, CDR2 SNEGSKA (reference sequence). In DNA, the CDR3 is TGCAGTGCTAGAACGCTAGTGGGGGTATTCTACAATGAGCAGTTCTTC. Its protein product is CSARTLVGVFYNEQFF.

As concerns this clonotype: A much more abundant neighbour one base away suggests this may be a read error. J is TRBJ2-1 and V is TRBV4-2, with TRBD2 identical over 7 bases. CDR1 and CDR2 from the germline V gene are LGHNA and YNFKEQ. V was pared by 7 bases and J by 0 bases, with 12 bases of the junction left unmatched. This CDR3 contains 17 residues. CDR3 protein: CASIPQAGRDSYNEQFF. CDR3 DNA: TGTGCCAGCATCCCCCAGGCTGGGAGGGACTCCTACAATGAGCAGTTCTTC.

A remark on this clonotype: With a much larger clone just one base away, this may be a read error. V usage is TRBV6-2 or TRBV6-3 and J usage is TRBJ2-7; D is possibly TRBD1 or TRBD2 (5 bases each). The germline V gene encodes CDR1 MNHEY and CDR2 SVGEGT. This CDR3 contains 11 residues. V was cut by 8 bases and J by 3 bases, with 8 bases left in between. The CDR3 nucleotides read TGTGCCAGCGGGGGTAACTACGAGCAGTACTTC. Protein: CASGGNYEQYF.

To note about this clonotype: This may stem from a read error, because a much larger clone lies one nucleotide away. As the CDR3 is not closed by the conserved phenylalanine or tryptophan, this likely results from a read error. The chain combines TRBV20-1 with TRBJ2-7; TRBD2 aligns across 9 bases. This CDR3 is built from 13 residues. The germline CDR1 and CDR2 sequences are DFQATT and SNEGSKA (reference sequence). J gave up 0 bases and V 5 bases, and 2 bases lay outside the gene matches. The chain's CDR3 is CSAVAGVSYEQYL. The DNA for the CDR3 is TGCAGTGCTGTAGCGGGGGTCTCCTACGAGCAGTACCTC.

The chain carries TRBV9 and TRBJ2-1; TRBD2 matches 11 bases. J gave up 5 bases and V 3 bases, and 4 bases lay outside the gene matches. The CDR3 runs 15 residues. CDR1 SGDLS and CDR2 YYNGEE come from the germline V gene. The CDR3 reads CASSAGLADNNEQFF. CDR3 nucleotide sequence: TGTGCCAGCAGCGCGGGACTAGCGGACAACAATGAGCAGTTCTTC.

Only one count was recorded for this clonotype. The chain links TRBV12-3 or TRBV12-4 to TRBJ2-7; TRBD2 matches 11 bases. CDR3 length equals 14 residues. With V trimmed by 5 bases and J by 5 bases, 5 bases remained unmatched. In DNA form, the CDR3 reads TGTGCCAGCAGTAAATTAGCGGGAGGGAACGAGCAGTACTTC. Translated: CASSKLAGGNEQYF.

With respect to this clonotype: At one end the junction does not follow the germline gene, possibly because of a read error. CDR3 DNA sequence: TGTGCCAGCAGAAAGGGCAGGCCCAACACCTGGGAGCTGTTTTTT. As protein: CASRKGRPNTWELFF. The gene calls are TRBV6-1 and TRBJ2-2; unclear D gene. The V gene's germline CDR1 is MNHNS and CDR2 SASEGT. The CDR3 has 15 amino acids.

This clonotype came up a few times. The V gene is TRBV4-1, the J gene TRBJ2-7; the D gene is possibly TRBD2 (6 bases). The CDR3 is made up of 16 amino acids. Germline CDR1 is MGHRA and CDR2 is YSYEKL. Trimming pared 0 bases from V and 0 bases from J, leaving 12 bases between. The CDR3 is CASSQDLAGSSYEQYF. The CDR3 bases are TGCGCCAGCAGCCAAGATCTGGCGGGAAGCTCCTACGAGCAGTACTTC.

CDR3 in amino acids: CASSQGSVEPQHF. The CDR3 DNA follows: TGCGCCAGCAGCCAAGGGAGCGTAGAGCCCCAGCATTTT. V is TRBV4-1 and J is TRBJ1-5; D remains unclear. The CDR3 is 13 amino acids. Germline loops: CDR1 MGHRA, CDR2 YSYEKL. Trimming removed 1 base at V and 8 bases at J, with 9 bases between.

The V and J genes are TRBV7-2 and TRBJ2-5; possibly TRBD2 for D (6 bases). Germline V gene sequence: CDR1 SGHTA, CDR2 FQGNSA. The CDR3 runs 14 residues. Deletions cut 5 bases from V and 5 bases from J, with 15 bases between. This CDR3 reads CASSPGSGVETQYF. In DNA form, the CDR3 reads TGTGCCAGCAGCCCCGGTTCGGGAGTGGAGACCCAGTACTTC. Using reference TRBV7-2 and TRBJ2-5 for the parts outside the CDR3, the full variable domain is GAGVSQSPSNKVTEKGKDVELRCDPISGHTALYWYRQSLGQGLEFLIYFQGNSAPDKSGLPSDRFSAERTGGSVSTLTIQRTQQEDSAVYLCASSPGSGVETQYFGPGTRLLVL.

This clonotype was observed a single time. The chain recombines TRBV12-3 or TRBV12-4 with TRBJ1-3, with 7 bases that match TRBD1. The CDR3 totals 16 residues. Trimming cost V 2 bases and J 2 bases; bases outside gene matches: 6. CDR3 residues: CASSLTSQGAGNTIYF. The CDR3 DNA reads as TGTGCCAGCAGTTTAACATCGCAGGGGGCTGGAAACACCATATATTTT.

This clonotype has just a few counts. The CDR3 here is CASSQDIGLGNTGELFF. The CDR3, as DNA: TGCGCCAGCAGCCAAGATATCGGACTAGGGAACACCGGGGAGCTGTTTTTT. The J gene is TRBJ2-2, the V gene TRBV4-1, with 7 bases identical to TRBD2. The CDR3 sequence is 17 residues long. V gave up 0 bases and J gave up 1 base; unmatched junction bases: 5. CDR1 and CDR2 (germline): MGHRA, YSYEKL.

The rearrangement uses TRBV6-1 and TRBJ2-3; tentatively, D is TRBD2 (5 bases). This CDR3 is 15 amino acids long. Germline CDR1 MNHNS, CDR2 SASEGT. With 4 bases removed from V and 6 bases from J, the gap between germline ends came to 17 bases. CDR3 amino acids: CASSAYTSGSDTQYF. The DNA of the CDR3 is TGTGCCAGCAGTGCCTACACTTCGGGGTCCGATACGCAGTATTTT.